What follows describes a single T cell receptor beta chain. This specimen belongs to a study of blood T cell repertoires in COVID-19. Study-level background: COVID-19 samples from acute and convalescent phases originated in the United States, Italy and Spain. The cDNA or gDNA used as material had been derived from T cells, B-cell-depleted T cells, or PBMCs.

V lost 5 bases, J lost 6 bases, and 13 bases lay in between. CDR3 length: 13 residues. In germline, CDR1 is LNHDA, CDR2 SQIVND (reference sequence). Methods used by the authors: By means of reference gene primer amplification, nucleated cell counts were estimated. Repertoires were generated with immunoSEQ multiplex PCR, while TCRdb's copy carries only in-frame clones and drops some. The V and J calls and clone size come from that table; D and trimming were worked out from the DNA. The profile covers about 97,000 clones, with approximately 90% appearing a single time and 1.5% to 2% taken by the ten largest.

This chain uses TRBV19 with TRBJ1-1; no definite D call. The sequenced sample consisted of peripheral blood. The TCR originated in a man in his 60s with acute or convalescent COVID-19. CDR3 protein: CASSRVGRAEAFF. CDR3 nucleotide sequence: TGTGCCAGTAGTCGGGTAGGTCGGGCTGAAGCTTTCTTT. Looking up the rest from reference TRBV19 and TRBJ1-1 gives the full variable domain: DGGITQSPKYLFRKEGQNVTLSCEQNLNHDAMYWYRQDPGQGLRLIYYSQIVNDFQKGDIAEGYSVSREKKESFPLTVTSAQKNPTAFYLCASSRVGRAEAFFGQGTRLTVV.